This T cell receptor (beta chain) was identified during a study of T cell responses to AZD1222 COVID-19 vaccine. General study results and limits: Per reports, nearly half of all spike-specific TCRs target regions that are unmutated in variants. Once two AZD1222 doses were given, Spike-specific TCR breadth and depth went up. Only 5 to 7 AZD1222 recipients were seropositive at baseline.

Details on this clone: The antigen is undetermined.

Germline V gene sequence: CDR1 DFQATT, CDR2 SNEGSKA (reference sequence). CDR3 length equals 14 residues. V was trimmed by 3 bases and J by 0 bases, leaving 11 bases between them. TCRdb's copy holds only in-frame clones and misses some; the assay was immunoSEQ multiplex PCR. The sample carries 100,000 to 150,000 clones, 94% recorded once. This chain joins TRBV20-1 and TRBJ1-1; D gene ambiguous. Sequencing was performed on peripheral blood, taken on day 0 of AZD1222 vaccination. This clonotype was obtained from an adult in good health. This chain's CDR3 is CSASITAMNTEAFF. In nucleotides, the CDR3 is TGCAGTGCTAGTATTACAGCCATGAACACTGAAGCTTTCTTT.